Below are 25 T cell receptor beta chains sequenced from a single sample in a study of T cell responses to AZD1222 COVID-19 vaccine. Using immunoSEQ multiplex PCR, the repertoire was profiled, and TCRdb retains in-frame clones only, with some absent. The table shows some 99,000 clones, with roughly 80% occurring only once. The sample was peripheral blood, taken 28 days after the second AZD1222 dose. The receptor set was obtained from an adult who received the AZD1222 COVID-19 vaccine.

The chain recombines TRBV12-3 or TRBV12-4 with TRBJ1-1; D ambiguous. V shed 2 bases and J shed 8 bases, with 9 bases lying between them. The CDR3 is 12 amino acids. The CDR3 spells CASSLRVGEAFF. The CDR3 coding sequence is TGTGCCAGCAGTTTAAGAGTAGGGGAAGCTTTCTTT.

This clone was recorded once. This sequence joins TRBV5-1 and TRBJ2-3, with a weak D call TRBD2 (5 bases). The germline V and J ends were trimmed by 0 bases and 6 bases, with 11 bases remaining between them. The CDR3 spans 14 residues. Germline V gene lookup returns CDR1 SGHRS and CDR2 YFSETQ. The CDR3 sequence: CASSLGDWRDTQYF. The CDR3 bases are TGCGCCAGCAGCTTGGGAGACTGGAGGGATACGCAGTATTTT.

This rearrangement joins TRBV24-1 to TRBJ1-2; no firm D call. V was trimmed by 7 bases and J by 7 bases, leaving 18 bases between them. This CDR3 has 14 amino acids. CDR1 and CDR2 (germline): KGHDR, SFDVKD. This CDR3 is CATSRTSSRFGYTF. In DNA form, the CDR3 reads TGTGCCACCAGCCGAACCTCAAGCAGGTTTGGCTACACCTTC.

This clone has only one observation. The rearrangement uses TRBV10-3 and TRBJ2-1; a possible D gene is TRBD1 (5 bases). This CDR3 comprises 15 residues. Germline V lookup: CDR1 ENHRY, CDR2 SYGVKD. V dropped 4 bases and J dropped 5 bases, with 15 bases sitting between them. The CDR3 nucleotides read TGTGCCATCAGTGCGGCCAGGGCGGTCGACAATGAGCAGTTCTTC. Translated, it gives CAISAARAVDNEQFF.

The chain carries TRBV7-2 and TRBJ1-2; TRBD1 matches at 7 bases. Germline lookup yields CDR1 SGHTA and CDR2 FQGNSA. CDR3 length: 14 residues. After removal of 5 bases from V and 3 bases from J, the junction contained 6 bases not matched to a gene. CDR3 coding DNA: TGTGCCAGCAGCCTTGGACAGGCCTACTATGGCTACACCTTC. Amino acid sequence: CASSLGQAYYGYTF.

This sequence joins TRBV29-1 and TRBJ1-1, with D maybe TRBD1 (6 bases). Germline CDR1 SQVTM, CDR2 ANQGSEA. V was clipped by 3 bases and J by 0 bases, with 11 bases between them. CDR3 length equals 14 residues. CDR3 protein: CSVDYGGLNTEAFF. CDR3 in DNA: TGCAGCGTTGATTACGGGGGCTTGAACACTGAAGCTTTCTTT.

This rearrangement joins TRBV19 to TRBJ1-2; D not certain. The germline CDR1 and CDR2 sequences are LNHDA and SQIVND (reference sequence). CDR3 length: 14 amino acids. Trimming cost V 3 bases and J 5 bases, with 13 bases left between them. The CDR3 protein is CASSINRLGYGYTF. CDR3 bases: TGTGCCAGTAGTATTAATCGGCTGGGGTATGGCTACACCTTC.

The chain joins TRBV6-2 or TRBV6-3 to TRBJ1-2; possible D gene TRBD1, 6 bases. V was pared by 5 bases and J by 2 bases, with 15 bases between. The CDR3 is 15 residues long. From germline, CDR1 is MNHEY and CDR2 SVGEGT. CDR3 in amino acids: CASSQGQNRNYGYTF. CDR3 bases: TGTGCCAGCAGTCAAGGACAGAACCGCAACTATGGCTACACCTTC.

V is TRBV18 and J is TRBJ2-1, with 9 bases aligning to TRBD2. Germline CDR1 is KGHSH and CDR2 is LQKENI. The CDR3 has 21 residues. The V segment lost 1 base and the J segment 5 bases; nucleotides outside the gene matches: 21. Here the CDR3 DNA reads TGTGCCAGCTCACCACACAAGTGTCAGCGTTCAGGCGGGAGGGTTCACAATGAGCAGTTCTTC. Protein: CASSPHKCQRSGGRVHNEQFF.

This chain connects TRBV6-5 to TRBJ1-2, with 7 bases lining up with TRBD1. This CDR3 is 13 amino acids long. V was clipped by 5 bases and J by 4 bases; unmatched bases: 4. Germline-derived CDR1 and CDR2 are MNHEY and SVGAGI. CDR3 residues: CASSRDSFYGYTF. CDR3 sequence (DNA): TGTGCCAGCAGTCGGGACAGTTTCTATGGCTACACCTTC.

This clone has only a few counts. This chain connects TRBV7-2 to TRBJ1-1; weak D call: TRBD1 (6 bases). CDR1 and CDR2 from the germline V gene are SGHTA and FQGNSA. Trimming removed 5 bases from V and 7 bases from J, with 20 bases in between. The CDR3 has 15 amino acids. The CDR3: CASSQPSGGFVEAFF. DNA for the CDR3: TGTGCCAGCAGCCAACCCAGCGGGGGCTTCGTTGAAGCTTTCTTT.

The chain joins TRBV7-2 to TRBJ1-5; 8 positions match TRBD1. The V gene end was trimmed by 6 bases and the J gene end by 3 bases; junction bases not matched to a gene: 7. The germline V gene has CDR1 SGHTA and CDR2 FQGNSA. CDR3 length equals 15 residues. The chain's CDR3 is CASSSTGGPNQPQHF. CDR3 DNA: TGTGCCAGCAGTTCCACAGGGGGGCCCAATCAGCCCCAGCATTTT.

The chain recombines TRBV29-1 with TRBJ2-1; weak D call: TRBD2 (5 bases). There are 16 residues in the CDR3. Germline-derived CDR1 and CDR2 are SQVTM and ANQGSEA. V lost 3 bases, J lost 0 bases, and 15 bases lay in between. CDR3 in amino acids: CSVDSQRRSSYNEQFF. The CDR3 bases are TGCAGCGTTGACTCCCAGCGGAGAAGCTCCTACAATGAGCAGTTCTTC.

This sequence joins TRBV27 and TRBJ1-1; D gene uncertain. The germline CDR1 and CDR2 sequences are MNHEY and SMNVEV (reference sequence). V lost 3 bases, J lost 0 bases, and 8 bases lay in between. This CDR3 spans 14 amino acids. CDR3 amino acids: CASSLIDMNTEAFF. Here the CDR3 DNA reads TGTGCCAGCAGTTTGATAGACATGAACACTGAAGCTTTCTTT.

The V gene is TRBV4-1, the J gene TRBJ2-1; tentatively, D is TRBD1 or TRBD2 (5 bases each). Germline V lookup: CDR1 MGHRA, CDR2 YSYEKL. The CDR3 has 18 amino acids. V gave up 0 bases and J gave up 8 bases, with 23 bases separating them. CDR3 sequence: CASSQDPGRPGRGDEQFF. In DNA, the CDR3 is TGCGCCAGCAGCCAAGATCCGGGACGACCGGGCCGCGGCGATGAGCAGTTCTTC.

The chain is built from TRBV12-3 or TRBV12-4 and TRBJ1-4; D is ambiguous. CDR3 length equals 12 residues. Trimming cost V 5 bases and J 7 bases, with 8 bases left between them. The CDR3 here is CASSGGSEKLFF. The CDR3 DNA is TGTGCCAGCAGTGGTGGGAGTGAAAAACTGTTTTTT.

This chain joins TRBV5-1 and TRBJ2-7, with D possibly being TRBD2 (5 bases). The CDR3 has 14 amino acids. The V gene's germline CDR1 is SGHRS and CDR2 YFSETQ. The V end was cut by 1 base, the J end by 4 bases, with 12 bases between. The CDR3 is CASSLWAGDYEQYF. In DNA form, the CDR3 reads TGCGCCAGCAGCTTGTGGGCGGGTGATTACGAGCAGTACTTC.

The chain recombines TRBV5-1 with TRBJ1-5, with unresolved D. This CDR3 region has 15 residues. CDR1 and CDR2 from the germline V gene are SGHRS and YFSETQ. The V and J ends lost 4 bases and 0 bases respectively, with 11 bases between them. In nucleotides, the CDR3 is TGCGCCAGCAGCCCAGGAGGTTATAGCAATCAGCCCCAGCATTTT. Protein: CASSPGGYSNQPQHF.

The table lists this clone with many counts. This sequence joins TRBV5-6 and TRBJ2-3, with TRBD1 matching 7 bases. The germline gives CDR1 SGHDT, CDR2 YYEEEE. Trimming cost V 4 bases and J 5 bases; bases outside gene matches: 7. The length of the CDR3 is 14 residues. The CDR3 sequence: CASSGEGAGDTQYF. The DNA for the CDR3 is TGTGCCAGCAGCGGTGAGGGGGCTGGAGATACGCAGTATTTT.

This clone was observed a few times. CDR3 sequence: CASSFPGGNTIYF. The CDR3, as DNA: TGTGCCAGCAGTTTTCCAGGAGGAAACACCATATATTTT. The chain joins TRBV12-3 or TRBV12-4 to TRBJ1-3; D is uncertain. V dropped 3 bases and J dropped 4 bases, with 7 bases sitting between them. This CDR3 is 13 amino acids long.

This chain links TRBV10-1 with TRBJ2-3; D remains unclear. V lost 6 bases to trimming and J lost 0 bases, with 4 bases between them. The CDR3 sequence is 12 residues long. The germline V gene encodes CDR1 WNHNN and CDR2 SYGVQD (reference sequence). The CDR3 sequence: CASSTSTDTQYF. The CDR3 nucleotides read TGCGCCAGCAGCACTAGCACAGATACGCAGTATTTT.

The J gene is TRBJ2-5, the V gene TRBV19; possible D gene TRBD1, 6 bases. This CDR3 is built from 16 residues. V gave up 8 bases and J gave up 0 bases, with 19 bases separating them. CDR1 is LNHDA and CDR2 is SQIVND in the germline V gene (reference sequence). The CDR3 loop is CASQADGTSYQETQYF. DNA of the CDR3: TGTGCCAGTCAAGCGGACGGGACATCGTACCAAGAGACCCAGTACTTC.

This clone was observed many times. The chain has TRBV19 and TRBJ1-2; D gene ambiguous. With 7 bases removed from V and 2 bases from J, the gap between germline ends came to 5 bases. Germline V gene lookup returns CDR1 LNHDA and CDR2 SQIVND (reference sequence). The CDR3 has 11 amino acids. Written as DNA, the CDR3 is TGTGCCAGTATGACGAACTATGGCTACACCTTC. Its protein product is CASMTNYGYTF.

This clone has a single count. The gene calls are TRBV6-6 and TRBJ2-7; 11 positions agree with TRBD2. With V trimmed by 11 bases and J by 3 bases, 9 bases remained unmatched. The CDR3 covers 14 residues. Germline V gene lookup returns CDR1 MNHNY and CDR2 SVGAGI (reference sequence). The CDR3 nucleotides read TGTGCCGTTTCGACTAGCGGGGCAAACTACGAGCAGTACTTC. This sequence encodes CAVSTSGANYEQYF.

The V call is TRBV5-1, the J call TRBJ1-3; D is unclear. The length of the CDR3 is 15 residues. The V end was cut by 4 bases, the J end by 0 bases, with 11 bases between. The germline V gene encodes CDR1 SGHRS and CDR2 YFSETQ. This chain's CDR3 is CASSIDGVSGNTIYF. The CDR3 DNA sequence: TGCGCCAGCAGCATAGACGGCGTCTCTGGAAACACCATATATTTT.